The 21 T cell receptor beta chains presented below share a single source sample, sequenced in a study of blood T cell repertoires in COVID-19. Method: immunoSEQ multiplex PCR; TCRdb's copy keeps in-frame clones and lacks some. The sample consists of fewer than 65,000 clones, approximately 80% of them appearing once. The sequencing sample was made of peripheral blood. The receptors originated from a man aged 25-45 years with COVID-19, enrolled during active disease.

The CDR3 loop is CASSYSGTGGGEQYF. Here the CDR3 DNA reads TGTGCCAGCAGTTACTCCGGGACAGGGGGAGGCGAGCAGTACTTC. The chain recombines TRBV6-5 with TRBJ2-7, with TRBD1 identical over 11 bases. This CDR3 contains 15 residues. J was trimmed by 6 bases and V by 0 bases; bases with no gene match: 4. Germline CDR1 is MNHEY and CDR2 is SVGAGI.

The rearrangement joins TRBV2 to TRBJ2-1; perhaps TRBD2 as D (6 bases). V dropped 2 bases and J dropped 3 bases, with 11 bases sitting between them. The CDR3 is 15 residues long. Germline loops: CDR1 SNHLY, CDR2 FYNNEI. In DNA form, the CDR3 reads TGTGCCAGCAGTGAACGGGGGAGCGACTACAATGAGCAGTTCTTC. It encodes CASSERGSDYNEQFF.

The genes are TRBV3-1 (or the pseudogene TRBV3-2) and TRBJ2-1; tentative D call: TRBD1 (5 bases). The CDR3 is made up of 12 amino acids. The V end was cut by 0 bases, the J end by 12 bases, with 9 bases between. Germline values: CDR1 LGHDT, CDR2 YNNKEL (reference sequence). CDR3 nucleotide sequence: TGTGCCAGCAGCCAAGATCAAAGGGGGCAGTTCTTC. Its protein product is CASSQDQRGQFF.

This chain links TRBV5-4 with TRBJ2-3; tentatively, D is TRBD2 (6 bases). The CDR3 is made up of 16 amino acids. V was shortened by 4 bases and J by 2 bases, with 17 bases between the two germline ends. Germline V gene sequence: CDR1 SGHNT, CDR2 YYREEE (reference sequence). CDR3 sequence reads: CASSPGAGTDTDTQYF. In DNA form, the CDR3 reads TGTGCCAGCAGCCCCGGCGCGGGGACCGACACAGATACGCAGTATTTT.

This sequence joins TRBV3-1 (or the pseudogene TRBV3-2) and TRBJ1-2, with D maybe TRBD1 (6 bases). This CDR3 comprises 14 residues. Trimming cost V 1 base and J 7 bases, with 13 bases left between them. Germline-derived CDR1 and CDR2 are LGHDT and YNNKEL (reference sequence). The CDR3: CASSQVSGAGGYTF. The CDR3 bases are TGTGCCAGCAGCCAAGTGTCAGGGGCGGGTGGCTACACCTTC.

This chain connects TRBV10-3 to TRBJ2-3, with a possible D match to TRBD1 (5 bases). Germline lookup yields CDR1 ENHRY and CDR2 SYGVKD. The CDR3 runs 15 residues. The V end was cut by 2 bases, the J end by 4 bases, with 13 bases between. Here the CDR3 reads CAISEPQGSADTQYF. The CDR3, as DNA: TGTGCCATCAGTGAGCCTCAGGGAAGTGCAGATACGCAGTATTTT.

Comments on this clone: Other DNA variants within this sample encode the same CDR3. The chain uses TRBV11-2 and TRBJ1-1, with D hard to call. Germline V CDR1 and CDR2: SGHAT, FQNNGV. With 3 bases removed from V and 0 bases from J, the gap between germline ends came to 5 bases. The CDR3 loop spans 13 amino acids. CDR3 loop: CASSLGVNTEAFF. Written as DNA, the CDR3 is TGTGCCAGCAGCTTGGGAGTGAACACTGAAGCTTTCTTT.

The chain is built from TRBV21-1 and TRBJ1-6. TRBV21-1 is a pseudogene segment. The CDR3 has 16 residues. The CDR3 DNA is TGTGCCAGCAGACCAATTGATAGCTCCTATAATTCACCCCTCCACTTT. Translating gives CASRPIDSSYNSPLHF.

This rearrangement joins TRBV28 to TRBJ1-1, with a possible D match to TRBD1 (6 bases). The V gene lost 7 bases and the J gene lost 1 base, with 22 bases spanning the gap. The germline gives CDR1 MDHEN, CDR2 SYDVKM. CDR3 length: 17 amino acids. In nucleotides, the CDR3 is TGTGCCAGCAAAATACTTCCCATCAGGGGAAAGAACACTGAAGCTTTCTTT. The encoded protein is CASKILPIRGKNTEAFF.

This clone turned up a few times. The chain couples TRBV2 to TRBJ1-6; a possible D gene is TRBD1 (5 bases). V lost 8 bases and J lost 10, with 18 bases in between. In germline, CDR1 is SNHLY, CDR2 FYNNEI. The CDR3 contains 14 residues. Here the CDR3 DNA reads TGTGCCAGCTTAGACTCGGGGGATTGGTCACCCCTCCACTTT. It encodes CASLDSGDWSPLHF.

The chain is built from TRBV7-8 and TRBJ1-4; D perhaps matches TRBD1 (5 bases). The V end was cut by 5 bases, the J end by 8 bases, with 15 bases between. Germline V CDR1 and CDR2: SGHVS, FQNEAQ. The CDR3 runs 14 residues. Here the CDR3 reads CASSGSGRFEKLFF. The CDR3 DNA reads TGTGCCAGCAGCGGATCAGGGCGATTCGAAAAACTGTTTTTT.

This sequence joins TRBV12-5 and TRBJ2-3; 7 nucleotides line up with TRBD1. The V gene end was trimmed by 5 bases and the J gene end by 9 bases; junction bases not matched to a gene: 11. CDR3 length equals 14 residues. The germline CDR1 and CDR2 sequences are LGHNT and FRNRAP. CDR3 sequence (DNA): TGTGCTAGTGGTCCCGGGACAGCGGTTACCACGCAGTATTTT. This translates into CASGPGTAVTTQYF.

The chain employs TRBV4-3 and TRBJ1-4; D remains unclear. With 4 bases removed from V and 3 bases from J, the gap between germline ends came to 21 bases. Germline loops: CDR1 LGHNA, CDR2 YSLEER. There are 18 residues in the CDR3. This CDR3 is CASSPQWERQPSNEKLFF. The CDR3 DNA reads as TGCGCCAGCAGCCCACAGTGGGAGCGCCAGCCCTCTAATGAAAAACTGTTTTTT.

The CDR3 is CASSVREYGELFF. DNA for the CDR3: TGTGCCAGTAGTGTGAGGGAGTACGGGGAGCTGTTTTTT. The chain joins TRBV19 to TRBJ2-2, with D perhaps matching TRBD2 (5 bases). CDR3 length: 13 amino acids. V lost 5 bases, J lost 7 bases, and 11 bases lay in between. Germline CDR1 and CDR2: LNHDA and SQIVND (reference sequence).

The chain uses TRBV6-5 and TRBJ2-3; D is unresolved. This CDR3 region has 14 residues. Per the germline V gene, CDR1 is MNHEY and CDR2 is SVGAGI. V lost 4 bases to trimming and J lost 8 bases, with 16 bases between them. In nucleotides, the CDR3 is TGTGCCAGCAGTTCGAGCGCGTCCAAAGCTACGCAGTATTTT. Translating gives CASSSSASKATQYF.

The chain uses TRBV15 and TRBJ2-3; 7 bases align to TRBD2. Germline CDR1 reads LNHNV; CDR2 reads YYDKDF (reference sequence). J lost 2 bases, V lost 0 bases, and 5 bases had no gene match. The CDR3 is made up of 16 amino acids. CDR3 protein: CATSRDLAGVTDTQYF. The CDR3 DNA follows: TGTGCCACCAGCAGAGATCTTGCGGGGGTCACAGATACGCAGTATTTT.

This sequence joins TRBV15 and TRBJ2-5, with D possibly TRBD2 on 6 matching bases. Germline assignment: CDR1 LNHNV and CDR2 YYDKDF (reference sequence). The length of the CDR3 is 13 residues. V was pared by 6 bases and J by 5 bases, with 13 bases between. The CDR3 coding sequence is TGTGCCACCAGAGGAGGGAATGGCGAGACCCAGTACTTC. Its translation is CATRGGNGETQYF.

The V gene is TRBV6-2 or TRBV6-3, the J gene TRBJ2-3; no reliable D call. Trimming cost V 5 bases and J 0 bases, with 9 bases left between them. Per the germline V gene, CDR1 is MNHEY and CDR2 is SVGEGT. The CDR3 extends over 14 amino acids. CDR3: CASSPAVSTDTQYF. For the CDR3, the DNA is TGTGCCAGCAGTCCCGCAGTTAGCACAGATACGCAGTATTTT.

The chain uses TRBV5-1 and TRBJ2-1; D is ambiguous. This CDR3 contains 14 residues. Trimming stripped 1 base from V and 0 bases from J, with 5 bases between. Germline CDR1 reads SGHRS; CDR2 reads YFSETQ. CDR3 bases: TGCGCCAGCAGCTTGATGAGCTCCTACAATGAGCAGTTCTTC. Amino acid sequence: CASSLMSSYNEQFF.

This sequence joins TRBV30 and TRBJ1-2; a possible D gene is TRBD1 (5 bases). The CDR3 contains 14 residues. Germline V gene data show CDR1 as GTSNPN and CDR2 as SVGIG (reference sequence). V lost 4 bases and J lost 4, with 16 bases in between. CDR3 DNA: TGTGCCTGGACCACCCCGGGGGGAATCTATGGCTACACCTTC. Translation: CAWTTPGGIYGYTF.

This chain links TRBV18 with TRBJ1-6; 9 bases match TRBD1. Germline assignment: CDR1 KGHSH and CDR2 LQKENI. The trim removed 8 bases at V and 5 bases at J, leaving 7 bases unmatched. This CDR3 region has 15 residues. CDR3 residues: CASRSGTGNNSPLHF. The CDR3, as DNA: TGTGCCAGCCGTTCAGGGACAGGGAATAATTCACCCCTCCACTTT.